The entry below describes one T cell receptor beta chain. Its cognate antigen is unknown. The CDR3 loop spans 16 amino acids. The V end lost 8 bases, the J end lost 3 bases, and 22 bases lay between the germline ends. The record originates from a study of metastatic and nonmetastatic thyroid tumors. Study summary: Samples came from malignant and benign thyroid patients, and repertoires were compared across blood and tumor or nodule tissue.

TCRdb re-clonotyped the PCR reads through MiXCR. The sample has 43,000 or so clones, around 25% seen once; the top ten hold over 3%. Points from the study as a whole: Reportedly, malignant thyroid tumors had significantly higher TCR beta diversity than benign nodules, in blood and tumor.

The entire patient cohort was treatment-naive prior to thyroid surgery. The sequencing sample was made of blood. This chain links TRBV12-3 or TRBV12-4 with TRBJ1-1; perhaps TRBD1 as D (5 bases). The clonotype originates from a male donor with papillary thyroid cancer or a benign thyroid nodule (not recorded which). Some clones in this sample may be carry-over from other donors' samples. CDR3 in DNA: TGTGCCAGCGGATTATCTGGGACCCGACGGGACACTGAAGCTTTCTTT. Its protein is CASGLSGTRRDTEAFF.